The 27 T cell receptor beta chains in this list originate from one sample, sequenced in a study of vaccination effects on CD4 cells after COVID-19. TCRdb's table, derived via immunoSEQ multiplex PCR, lists solely in-frame clones and lacks some. The repertoire holds over 25,000 clones, around 86% seen once, with about 5.7% in the top ten. No antigen has been identified for these receptors. Before sequencing took place, the ViraFEST assay used viral peptide pools to expand antigen-specific CD4+ T cells. CD4+ T cell isolation took place after about 11 days of culture. Either the BNT162b2 or mRNA-1273 vaccine was given to participants in two doses. The specimen was CD4+ T cells from PBMCs cultured with SARS-CoV-2 spike peptides, collected after COVID-19 vaccination. The receptors originated from a human donor who received a COVID-19 vaccine. Some clones in this sample may be carry-over from other donors' samples.

A few counts support this clone. This chain links TRBV3-1 (or the pseudogene TRBV3-2) with TRBJ1-6; possible D gene TRBD1, 5 bases. The CDR3 is made up of 16 amino acids. The ends were cut back, 0 bases at V and 0 bases at J, with 6 bases in the middle. Germline V gene lookup returns CDR1 LGHDT and CDR2 YNNKEL (reference sequence). CDR3 nucleotides: TGTGCCAGCAGCCAAGACAGGGTCTCCTATAATTCACCCCTCCACTTT. This codes for CASSQDRVSYNSPLHF.

This clone has just one count. V usage is TRBV9 and J usage is TRBJ1-4, with D perhaps TRBD1 (6 bases). Trimming removed 1 base at V and 4 bases at J, with 8 bases between. The germline V gene encodes CDR1 SGDLS and CDR2 YYNGEE. The CDR3 covers 14 residues. The CDR3 protein is CASSVQGSNEKLFF. DNA for the CDR3: TGTGCCAGCAGCGTACAGGGGAGTAATGAAAAACTGTTTTTT. Looking up the rest from reference TRBV9 and TRBJ1-4 gives the full variable domain: DSGVTQTPKHLITATGQRVTLRCSPRSGDLSVYWYQQSLDQGLQFLIQYYNGEERAKGNILERFSAQQFPDLHSELNLSSLELGDSALYFCASSVQGSNEKLFFGSGTQLSVL.

This clone occurred a few times. V is TRBV19 and J is TRBJ1-1, with TRBD1 as a possible D gene (6 bases). The CDR3 spans 14 residues. From germline, CDR1 is LNHDA and CDR2 SQIVND (reference sequence). Trimming took 3 bases from V and 1 from J, leaving 9 bases between them. The CDR3: CASSIHRENTEAFF. The CDR3 nucleotides read TGTGCCAGTAGTATCCACAGGGAGAACACTGAAGCTTTCTTT. Drawing the rest from reference TRBV19 and TRBJ1-1, the complete variable domain is DGGITQSPKYLFRKEGQNVTLSCEQNLNHDAMYWYRQDPGQGLRLIYYSQIVNDFQKGDIAEGYSVSREKKESFPLTVTSAQKNPTAFYLCASSIHRENTEAFFGQGTRLTVV.

The CDR3 spells CASSPRGDSYSGYTF. The CDR3 region has the DNA TGCGCCAGCAGCCCACGGGGGGACTCTTATAGTGGCTACACCTTC. The chain links TRBV5-1 to TRBJ1-2; TRBD1 might be the D (5 bases). V lost 4 bases, J lost 7 bases, and 20 bases lay in between. Germline V gene data show CDR1 as SGHRS and CDR2 as YFSETQ. This CDR3 has 15 residues.

The chain links TRBV2 to TRBJ2-5, with 7 bases aligning to TRBD1. V shed 6 bases and J 2 bases; nucleotides not matched to a gene: 9. The CDR3 consists of 15 residues. Per germline, CDR1 SNHLY and CDR2 FYNNEI. The CDR3 loop reads CASRGQAAPQETQYF. CDR3 nucleotides: TGTGCCAGCAGAGGACAGGCGGCACCTCAAGAGACCCAGTACTTC.

The chain couples TRBV19 to TRBJ2-6, with 7 bases matching TRBD1. The germline V gene has CDR1 LNHDA and CDR2 SQIVND (reference sequence). The CDR3 length is 15 residues. Trimming removed 9 bases from V and 2 bases from J; junction bases left unmatched: 7. The CDR3 sequence: CARDRVRAGANVLTF. The CDR3 coding sequence is TGTGCCAGAGACAGGGTCCGGGCTGGGGCCAACGTCCTGACTTTC.

This chain links TRBV5-5 with TRBJ2-3; the match to TRBD2 covers 8 bases. V shed 4 bases and J 5 bases; nucleotides not matched to a gene: 12. The length of the CDR3 is 16 residues. Germline assignment: CDR1 SGHKS and CDR2 YYEKEE (reference sequence). CDR3 DNA: TGTGCCAGCAGCGCGGGACTAGTCGACTCTTTAGATACGCAGTATTTT. It codes for CASSAGLVDSLDTQYF.

As concerns this clone: The junction departs from germline at one end; a sequencing error may be responsible. The chain joins TRBV3-1 (or the pseudogene TRBV3-2) to TRBJ2-5; D is uncertain. CDR1 LGHDT and CDR2 YNNKEL come from the germline V gene (reference sequence). The CDR3 extends over 13 amino acids. The CDR3, as DNA: TGTGCCAGCAGCCCCGGTCACTACAGAGTGGGGAACTTC. Amino acids: CASSPGHYRVGNF.

The rearrangement links TRBV21-1 to TRBJ2-7; the table calls TRBD1, which could not be checked here. TRBV21-1 is a recognized pseudogene. The CDR3 length is 17 residues. The CDR3 DNA reads TGTGCCAGCAGCAAAAGGGTGGACAGAAAAATCTCCTACGAGCAGTACGTC. Translated, it gives CASSKRVDRKISYEQYV.

Written as DNA, the CDR3 is TGCGCCAGCAGCGGCTGGTGGGGCTACACCTTC. Its protein product is CASSGWWGYTF. The V gene is TRBV4-1, the J gene TRBJ1-2; D is unclear. Trimming removed 5 bases from V and 8 bases from J, with 9 bases in between. The germline V gene encodes CDR1 MGHRA and CDR2 YSYEKL. The CDR3 has 11 residues.

This clone was seen only a few times. This rearrangement joins TRBV7-9 to TRBJ1-6; D not resolved. V lost 3 bases to trimming and J lost 3 bases, with 15 bases between them. CDR1 is SEHNR and CDR2 is FQNEAQ in the germline V gene (reference sequence). This CDR3 contains 17 residues. The CDR3 DNA follows: TGTGCCAGCAGCTTTTGGGTCCCGGGCTACTATAATTCACCCCTCCACTTT. Encoded protein: CASSFWVPGYYNSPLHF.

This rearrangement joins TRBV19 to TRBJ2-2, with D maybe TRBD2 (6 bases). The CDR3 runs 15 residues. Germline lookup yields CDR1 LNHDA and CDR2 SQIVND (reference sequence). V was pared by 6 bases and J by 1 base, with 12 bases between. The CDR3 loop reads CASRRGTQNTGELFF. The CDR3 DNA sequence: TGTGCCAGTAGACGCGGGACTCAGAACACCGGGGAGCTGTTTTTT.

This clone has only one observation. The chain combines TRBV5-6 with TRBJ1-5; possible D gene TRBD1, 6 bases. The length of the CDR3 is 15 residues. V gave up 1 base and J gave up 5 bases, with 13 bases separating them. From germline, CDR1 is SGHDT and CDR2 YYEEEE. The chain's CDR3 is CASSLWQGFDQPQHF. The CDR3 DNA is TGTGCCAGCAGCTTGTGGCAGGGGTTTGATCAGCCCCAGCATTTT.

The chain combines TRBV18 with TRBJ2-7, with TRBD1 as a possible D gene (6 bases). V was pared by 2 bases and J by 3 bases, with 17 bases between. The CDR3 contains 16 residues. The germline gives CDR1 KGHSH, CDR2 LQKENI. The CDR3 DNA sequence: TGTGCCAGCTCACCAGGGGGCGGCTCCTCGGTCTACGAGCAGTACGTC. Translation: CASSPGGGSSVYEQYV.

This clone was observed a handful of times. This chain joins TRBV24-1 and TRBJ2-3; the D is unclear. Germline loops: CDR1 KGHDR, CDR2 SFDVKD. This CDR3 spans 12 amino acids. V shed 4 bases and J shed 0 bases, with 1 base lying between them. CDR3: CATSESTDTQYF. The CDR3 DNA reads TGTGCCACCAGTGAAAGCACAGATACGCAGTATTTT.

The genes are TRBV7-2 and TRBJ2-3, with TRBD2 matching 9 bases. The CDR3 length is 16 residues. V lost 5 bases and J lost 2; bases outside the gene matches: 8. Germline V gene sequence: CDR1 SGHTA, CDR2 FQGNSA. The CDR3 DNA reads TGTGCCAGCAGCGTCGTAGCGGGGGCTATCACAGATACGCAGTATTTT. Its translation: CASSVVAGAITDTQYF.

V is TRBV11-2 and J is TRBJ2-5; D is uncertain. The CDR3 sequence is 13 residues long. Trimming took off 5 bases at V and 1 base at J, with 8 bases between the two ends. CDR1 and CDR2 from the germline V gene are SGHAT and FQNNGV. The CDR3: CASSPRRQETQYF. As DNA, the CDR3 is TGTGCCAGCAGCCCCCGGCGCCAAGAGACCCAGTACTTC.

The V gene is TRBV5-8, the J gene TRBJ1-1; 9 nucleotides align to TRBD1. Germline V lookup: CDR1 SGHTS, CDR2 YDEGEE. The CDR3 extends over 15 amino acids. Unmatched junction bases numbered 7, after V lost 3 bases and J lost 4 bases. CDR3 loop: CASSSRTGVTTEAFF. In nucleotides, the CDR3 is TGTGCCAGCAGCTCTAGGACAGGGGTGACCACTGAAGCTTTCTTT. The variable domain in full, with the rest retrieved from reference TRBV5-8 and TRBJ1-1, is EAGVTQSPTHLIKTRGQQATLRCSPISGHTSVYWYQQALGLGLQFLLWYDEGEERNRGNFPPRFSGRQFPNYSSELNVNALELEDSALYLCASSSRTGVTTEAFFGQGTRLTVV.

The chain combines TRBV18 with TRBJ2-2; D gene ambiguous. This CDR3 is built from 13 residues. The V and J ends lost 3 bases and 3 bases respectively, with 5 bases between them. From germline, CDR1 is KGHSH and CDR2 LQKENI. The CDR3 is CASSPPDTGELFF. The CDR3 DNA follows: TGTGCCAGCTCACCTCCGGACACCGGGGAGCTGTTTTTT.

V gene TRBV13 combines with J gene TRBJ2-3; D perhaps matches TRBD2 (6 bases). The V and J ends lost 5 bases and 4 bases respectively, with 13 bases between them. CDR3 length: 14 residues. Germline loops: CDR1 PRHDT, CDR2 FYEKMQ (reference sequence). This CDR3 is CASSPWDSADTQYF. CDR3 coding DNA: TGTGCCAGCAGCCCGTGGGACTCCGCAGATACGCAGTATTTT.

The chain couples TRBV2 to TRBJ1-1, with D hard to call. The V end was cut by 8 bases, the J end by 0 bases, with 10 bases between. CDR3 length equals 13 residues. Germline CDR1 reads SNHLY; CDR2 reads FYNNEI. The CDR3 DNA is TGTGCCAGCCACGAGGAGGTGAACACTGAAGCTTTCTTT. It is translated as CASHEEVNTEAFF.

This clone came up a few times. The rearrangement uses TRBV27 and TRBJ1-5; TRBD1 is a possible D gene (5 bases). The CDR3 has 13 residues. CDR1 and CDR2 from the germline V gene are MNHEY and SMNVEV (reference sequence). Trimming pared 3 bases from V and 6 bases from J, leaving 9 bases between. The CDR3 sequence: CASSLAGGQPQHF. CDR3 DNA: TGTGCCAGCAGTTTGGCCGGGGGTCAGCCCCAGCATTTT.

This clone came up once. V is TRBV10-3 and J is TRBJ2-1; D perhaps matches TRBD1 (5 bases). Per germline, CDR1 ENHRY and CDR2 SYGVKD. This CDR3 comprises 14 residues. V lost 2 bases, J lost 3 bases, and 8 bases lay in between. CDR3 in DNA: TGTGCCATCAGTGAGGGGGCCAACTACAATGAGCAGTTCTTC. This encodes CAISEGANYNEQFF.

There are a few counts of this clone. Written as DNA, the CDR3 is TGCGCCAGCAGCTTAGGTGACACAACACCCCTCCACTTT. It codes for CASSLGDTTPLHF. The V and J genes are TRBV5-1 and TRBJ1-6; D unclear. The CDR3 is 13 residues long. The ends were cut back, 2 bases at V and 11 bases at J, with 11 bases in the middle. Germline CDR1 reads SGHRS; CDR2 reads YFSETQ.

V and J are TRBV18 and TRBJ1-1, with unresolved D. The CDR3 totals 15 residues. The V gene lost 2 bases and the J gene lost 2 bases, with 12 bases spanning the gap. Per germline, CDR1 KGHSH and CDR2 LQKENI. CDR3 DNA sequence: TGTGCCAGCTCACCAGAGTTAATCGGCAACACTGAAGCTTTCTTT. Translated, it gives CASSPELIGNTEAFF.

The V gene is TRBV19, the J gene TRBJ2-1; 9 bases match TRBD2. The CDR3 runs 14 residues. Germline values: CDR1 LNHDA, CDR2 SQIVND (reference sequence). After removal of 7 bases from V and 7 bases from J, the junction contained 8 bases not matched to a gene. CDR3 DNA: TGTGCCAGTAACCGCGGGGGGGCGGGAAATGAGCAGTTCTTC. Its protein product is CASNRGGAGNEQFF.

The chain carries TRBV24-1 and TRBJ1-3; D is undetermined. This CDR3 contains 15 residues. V was trimmed by 3 bases and J by 1 base, leaving 9 bases between them. Germline CDR1 is KGHDR and CDR2 is SFDVKD. The CDR3, as DNA: TGTGCCACCAGTGATCCGTCTAGGTCTGGAAACACCATATATTTT. Translated: CATSDPSRSGNTIYF.